This TCR beta chain appears in the sequencing data of a study of T cell repertoires in ileal Crohn's disease. Whole-study context: Around 500 nanograms of biopsy DNA per sample underwent TCRB immunosequencing.

Study-wide findings and caveats: Endoscopic recurrence occurred in every patient whose clonality exceeded 26.8%. High-frequency clones were more common in sorted CD8 than CD4 cells.

The data were produced by immunoSEQ multiplex PCR, yet TCRdb's version contains in-frame clones alone and is incomplete. The sample includes about 15,000 clones, roughly 76% of them seen just once. Trimming pared 4 bases from V and 4 bases from J, leaving 14 bases between. This CDR3 is built from 14 residues. Germline V gene sequence: CDR1 SGDLS, CDR2 YYNGEE. In regard to this clone: Its specificity is unknown.

The time point denotes: inflamed ileum from the surgical specimen. Adults with ileal or ileocolonic Crohn's disease and an indication for resection were eligible. The sequencing sample was made of ileal tissue. This chain joins TRBV9 and TRBJ1-1; D gene uncertain. This receptor was obtained from an adult with Crohn's disease. The CDR3 reads CASSFGPGGTEAFF. DNA for the CDR3: TGTGCCAGCAGCTTTGGCCCGGGAGGCACTGAAGCTTTCTTT.